The 24 T cell receptor beta chains presented below share a single source sample, sequenced in a study of regulatory T cells in long-lasting Graves disease. Library construction for TCR beta used iRepertoire HTBI primers and Arm-PCR of CDR3 regions. TCRdb re-analysed the multiplex PCR reads in MiXCR, keeping a single row per CDR3 protein. The sample shows approximately 400,000 distinct CDR3 sequences, 15% of them seen only once. Time point: newly diagnosed GD, antithyroid drugs for less than 3 months. From PBMCs, RNA was extracted and then used to make the TCR library. These same data were also listed under a study on T cells in Graves' hyperthyroidism and ophthalmopathy.

The material was peripheral blood mononuclear cells (PBMCs), obtained at new diagnosis, from a patient treated with antithyroid drugs. The receptors were sampled from a woman under 40 with Graves disease.

The CDR3 DNA reads as TGTGCCAGCAGGGCACTGGGGACAACCGTCCACGAGCAGTACTTC. This codes for CASRALGTTVHEQYF. This chain joins TRBV6-1 and TRBJ2-7; tentative D call: TRBD1 (6 bases). Germline V CDR1 and CDR2: MNHNS, SASEGT. Trimming stripped 6 bases from V and 5 bases from J, with 20 bases between. CDR3 length: 15 residues.

This clonotype appeared many times. The chain carries TRBV18 and TRBJ1-1; D is perhaps TRBD1 (5 bases). CDR1 is KGHSH and CDR2 is LQKENI in the germline V gene. V was pared by 3 bases and J by 7 bases, with 15 bases between. The length of the CDR3 is 14 residues. CDR3 sequence (DNA): TGTGCCAGCTCACCCTTTCAGGGTTCTGATGAAGCTTTCTTT. It is translated as CASSPFQGSDEAFF.

This clonotype was seen repeatedly, ten times or more. The rearrangement uses TRBV20-1 and TRBJ2-1; 9 bases fit TRBD2. With 0 bases clipped from V and 3 bases from J, the junction kept 6 bases outside the gene matches. Germline CDR1 reads DFQATT; CDR2 reads SNEGSKA (reference sequence). There are 16 residues in the CDR3. The CDR3 bases are TGCAGTGCTAGAGATCAACTAGCGGGTGACTACAATGAGCAGTTCTTC. It codes for CSARDQLAGDYNEQFF.

This clonotype was observed at least ten times. The chain uses TRBV7-8 and TRBJ2-1; 15 bases map to TRBD2. Losses at the gene ends were 5 bases for V and 0 bases for J; bases not matched to a gene: 14. CDR1 is SGHVS and CDR2 is FQNEAQ in the germline V gene. The length of the CDR3 is 21 residues. The chain's CDR3 is CASSRPRTSGRARVSYNEQFF. The DNA of the CDR3 is TGTGCCAGCAGCCGCCCTAGGACTAGCGGGAGGGCCAGGGTCTCCTACAATGAGCAGTTCTTC. Drawing the rest from reference TRBV7-8 and TRBJ2-1, the complete variable domain is GAGVSQSPRYKVAKRGQDVALRCDPISGHVSLFWYQQALGQGPEFLTYFQNEAQLDKSGLPSDRFFAERPEGSVSTLKIQRTQQEDSAVYLCASSRPRTSGRARVSYNEQFFGPGTRLTVL.

Only one count was recorded for this clonotype. The chain combines TRBV11-3 with TRBJ1-5; unclear D gene. Looked up from germline, CDR1 is SGHNT and CDR2 is YENEEA. The V end lost 1 base, the J end lost 4 bases, and 11 bases lay between the germline ends. CDR3 length equals 15 residues. Here the CDR3 DNA reads TGTGCCAGCAGCTTAGGTATAGGTTCTAATCAGCCCCAGCATTTT. Protein: CASSLGIGSNQPQHF.

The rearrangement links TRBV4-1 to TRBJ2-1; D is perhaps TRBD1 or TRBD2 (6 bases each). Germline V gene sequence: CDR1 MGHRA, CDR2 YSYEKL. The CDR3 is made up of 17 amino acids. The V and J ends lost 4 bases and 12 bases respectively, with 28 bases between them. The CDR3 region is CASSLDRRRDHLFGQFF. As DNA, the CDR3 is TGCGCCAGCAGCCTGGACAGACGGAGGGACCACCTCTTTGGGCAGTTCTTC.

The chain links TRBV9 to TRBJ2-1; D uncertain. This CDR3 has 14 amino acids. CDR1 is SGDLS, CDR2 YYNGEE, per germline. Trimming removed 0 bases at V and 5 bases at J, with 9 bases between. As DNA, the CDR3 is TGTGCCAGCAGCGTAGAGTGGATTCACAATGAGCAGTTCTTC. As protein: CASSVEWIHNEQFF.

A few counts support this clonotype. The V and J genes are TRBV30 and TRBJ1-3; D gene unclear. This CDR3 has 14 amino acids. V was clipped by 3 bases and J by 0 bases, with 9 bases between them. The germline gives CDR1 GTSNPN, CDR2 SVGIG (reference sequence). The CDR3: CAWRVSISGNTIYF. Written as DNA, the CDR3 is TGTGCCTGGAGGGTCTCGATCTCTGGAAACACCATATATTTT.

This clonotype was recorded at least ten times. This rearrangement joins TRBV28 to TRBJ2-1; the match to TRBD1 covers 7 bases. The germline gives CDR1 MDHEN, CDR2 SYDVKM. The junction had 4 bases not matched to a gene; V was cut back by 8 bases and J by 3 bases. The CDR3 spans 13 residues. The CDR3 spells CASGTANYNEQFF. CDR3 nucleotides: TGTGCCAGCGGGACAGCCAACTACAATGAGCAGTTCTTC. Full variable domain (outside the CDR3, taken from reference TRBV28 and TRBJ2-1): DVKVTQSSRYLVKRTGEKVFLECVQDMDHENMFWYRQDPGLGLRLIYFSYDVKMKEKGDIPEGYSVSREKKERFSLILESASTNQTSMYLCASGTANYNEQFFGPGTRLTVL.

This clonotype has a handful of counts. The chain joins TRBV20-1 to TRBJ2-7, with 9 bases aligning to TRBD2. Losses at the gene ends were 3 bases for V and 0 bases for J; bases not matched to a gene: 12. Per the germline V gene, CDR1 is DFQATT and CDR2 is SNEGSKA (reference sequence). CDR3 length equals 17 residues. CDR3 sequence: CSARGGWREGRSYEQYF. For the CDR3, the DNA is TGCAGTGCTAGGGGCGGTTGGCGGGAGGGTCGCTCCTACGAGCAGTACTTC.

This clonotype showed up just a few times. The V gene is TRBV5-1, the J gene TRBJ2-5; D remains unclear. Per the germline V gene, CDR1 is SGHRS and CDR2 is YFSETQ. The CDR3 is 13 amino acids. The V gene lost 1 base and the J gene lost 3 bases, with 7 bases spanning the gap. The CDR3 reads CASSLRVEETQYF. Written as DNA, the CDR3 is TGCGCCAGCAGCTTGAGGGTGGAAGAGACCCAGTACTTC.

This clonotype was detected ten times or more. V usage is TRBV6-2 or TRBV6-3 and J usage is TRBJ2-5; 8 nucleotides agree with TRBD1. Unmatched junction bases numbered 10, after V lost 5 bases and J lost 5 bases. The CDR3 extends over 15 amino acids. Germline CDR1 reads MNHEY; CDR2 reads SVGEGT. CDR3 DNA: TGTGCCAGCAGTGCTGAAATCCGACAGGGGGAGACCCAGTACTTC. Translation: CASSAEIRQGETQYF.

This clonotype was counted ten times or more. This chain joins TRBV7-6 and TRBJ2-3; a weak D match, TRBD1 (6 bases). Deletions cut 5 bases from V and 3 bases from J, with 15 bases between. Germline V gives CDR1 SGHVS, CDR2 FNYEAQ. There are 15 residues in the CDR3. The CDR3 nucleotides are TGTGCCAGCAGCCCGTCCCCAGGGGCTACAGATACGCAGTATTTT. Amino acids: CASSPSPGATDTQYF.

This clonotype was seen at least ten times. The rearrangement joins TRBV30 to TRBJ1-4; D is perhaps TRBD1 (5 bases). Germline assignment: CDR1 GTSNPN and CDR2 SVGIG (reference sequence). This CDR3 is built from 13 residues. The CDR3 protein is CAEGRRGFEKLFF. Written as DNA, the CDR3 is TGTGCGGAGGGACGGCGGGGCTTTGAAAAACTGTTTTTT.

In this sample, this clonotype turned up many times. The rearrangement links TRBV2 to TRBJ2-5; D is perhaps TRBD1 (5 bases). The CDR3 runs to 14 residues. Deletions cut 5 bases from V and 2 bases from J, with 12 bases between. Germline-derived CDR1 and CDR2 are SNHLY and FYNNEI. The CDR3 region has the DNA TGTGCCAGCAGTACCAACAGGTTTCAAGAGACCCAGTACTTC. Encoded protein: CASSTNRFQETQYF.

The J gene is TRBJ2-3, the V gene TRBV7-3; D gene uncertain. The J call may be faulty, since TRBJ2-5 better matches the DNA end. The CDR3 runs 15 residues. In germline, CDR1 is SGHTA, CDR2 FQGTGA. Written as DNA, the CDR3 is TGTGCCAGCAGTCGGGTGGGTTCAGTCGGAGAGACCCAGTACTTC. Translated, it gives CASSRVGSVGETQYF.

Ten or more counts support this clonotype. This chain connects TRBV27 to TRBJ1-5; D remains unclear. Trimming pared 6 bases from V and 0 bases from J, leaving 18 bases between. Per germline, CDR1 MNHEY and CDR2 SMNVEV (reference sequence). CDR3 length equals 17 residues. This CDR3 is CASSSINSYHSNQPQHF. For the CDR3, the DNA is TGTGCCAGCAGCTCTATTAACAGCTACCATAGCAATCAGCCCCAGCATTTT.

This clonotype has just a few counts. The chain is built from TRBV7-8 and TRBJ2-5; TRBD2 matches at 8 bases. The V gene's germline CDR1 is SGHVS and CDR2 FQNEAQ. V shed 5 bases, J shed 9 bases, and the junction held 14 bases outside the gene matches. The CDR3 totals 15 residues. The CDR3 sequence: CASSGTSGGSRAQYF. The DNA for the CDR3 is TGTGCCAGCAGCGGCACTAGCGGAGGGAGTCGGGCCCAGTACTTC.

This clonotype occurred many times. The rearrangement links TRBV30 to TRBJ2-7; a weak D match, TRBD2 (5 bases). Germline lookup yields CDR1 GTSNPN and CDR2 SVGIG (reference sequence). Trimming removed 2 bases at V and 7 bases at J, with 12 bases between. CDR3 size: 12 residues. In DNA, the CDR3 is TGTGCCTGGAGTTCCCTCACGGGGGAGCAGTACTTC. Encoded protein: CAWSSLTGEQYF.

On this clonotype itself: This clone may be a read error of a much larger clone one base away. J is TRBJ2-5 and V is TRBV20-1; no definite D call. Trimming stripped 5 bases from V and 11 bases from J, with 21 bases between. This CDR3 has 13 residues. Germline values: CDR1 DFQATT, CDR2 SNEGSKA (reference sequence). Written as DNA, the CDR3 is TGCAGTGCTTCCGGACCCGTATACAATGAGCAGTACTTC. It encodes CSASGPVYNEQYF.

This clonotype was recorded a few times. The V call is TRBV7-3, the J call TRBJ2-1; D is unclear. V was shortened by 2 bases and J by 0 bases, with 11 bases between the two germline ends. The CDR3 sequence is 16 residues long. From germline, CDR1 is SGHTA and CDR2 FQGTGA. The CDR3, as DNA: TGTGCCAGCAGCTTACGTGGGCAAAGCTCCTACAATGAGCAGTTCTTC. It translates to CASSLRGQSSYNEQFF.

This chain connects TRBV12-3 or TRBV12-4 to TRBJ1-5, with TRBD1 as a possible D gene (5 bases). This CDR3 spans 15 amino acids. Trimming removed 3 bases at V and 4 bases at J, with 13 bases between. The CDR3 nucleotides are TGTGCCAGCAGTTTGTGGGGGAATGGGAATCAGCCCCAGCATTTT. This sequence encodes CASSLWGNGNQPQHF.

This clonotype came up a few times. The V gene is TRBV2, the J gene TRBJ2-2, with D uncertain. Germline values: CDR1 SNHLY, CDR2 FYNNEI. The CDR3 has 13 amino acids. V lost 4 bases to trimming and J lost 4 bases, with 7 bases between them. The CDR3 region is CASSVGPTGELFF. CDR3 bases: TGTGCCAGCAGTGTTGGGCCCACCGGGGAGCTGTTTTTT.

This clonotype was observed many times. The V and J genes are TRBV6-5 and TRBJ2-2, with unresolved D. Germline V gene data show CDR1 as MNHEY and CDR2 as SVGAGI. Trimming shortened V by 1 base and J by 2 bases, and 8 bases separated the two germline ends. This CDR3 spans 15 amino acids. CDR3 sequence: CASSYYQRNTGELFF. The CDR3 region has the DNA TGTGCCAGCAGTTACTATCAGAGAAACACCGGGGAGCTGTTTTTT.